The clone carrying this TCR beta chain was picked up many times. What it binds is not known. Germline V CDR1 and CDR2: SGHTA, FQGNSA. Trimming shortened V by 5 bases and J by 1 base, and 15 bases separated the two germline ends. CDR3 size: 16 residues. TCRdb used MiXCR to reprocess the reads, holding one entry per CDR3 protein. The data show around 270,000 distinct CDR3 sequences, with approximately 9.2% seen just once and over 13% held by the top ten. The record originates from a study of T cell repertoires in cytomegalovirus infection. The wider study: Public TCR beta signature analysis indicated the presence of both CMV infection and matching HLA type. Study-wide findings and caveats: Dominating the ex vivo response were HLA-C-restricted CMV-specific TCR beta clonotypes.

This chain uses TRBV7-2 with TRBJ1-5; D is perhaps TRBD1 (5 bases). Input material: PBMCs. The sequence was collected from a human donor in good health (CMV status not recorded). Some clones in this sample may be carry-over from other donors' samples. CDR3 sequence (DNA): TGTGCCAGCAGCCCAATTGGGGGTGTAAGCAATCAGCCCCAGCATTTT. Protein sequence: CASSPIGGVSNQPQHF. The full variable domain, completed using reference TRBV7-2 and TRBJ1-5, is GAGVSQSPSNKVTEKGKDVELRCDPISGHTALYWYRQSLGQGLEFLIYFQGNSAPDKSGLPSDRFSAERTGGSVSTLTIQRTQQEDSAVYLCASSPIGGVSNQPQHFGDGTRLSIL.